This TCR beta chain was sequenced for a study of T cells in Graves' hyperthyroidism and ophthalmopathy. Study details: Pretreatment peripheral blood was obtained at initial diagnosis.

The junction had 4 bases not matched to a gene; V was cut back by 2 bases and J by 1 base. This CDR3 contains 16 residues. From germline, CDR1 is KGHSH and CDR2 LQKENI. This clonotype has just a few counts. No antigen is known for it. Study-wide findings and caveats: Among clonotypes expanded in thyroid above 0.001, most were also found in blood.

Lactation, pregnancy, other autoimmune disease or uncontrolled infection excluded patients. Template material for amplifying TCR beta CDR3 regions consisted of RNA transcripts. A set of HTBI primers served as the primers for a first-round RT-PCR of the TCR CDR3. TCRdb reanalysed the multiplex PCR reads using MiXCR and keeps one entry per CDR3 protein. The data contain a few hundred thousand distinct CDR3 sequences, around an eighth of them singletons. The rearrangement joins TRBV18 to TRBJ2-5; 10 positions match TRBD2. Sequencing was done on a sample of blood. This clonotype was obtained from a man in his thirties or forties with Graves' hyperthyroidism that later progressed to Graves' ophthalmopathy. The CDR3 here is CASSPELAGTQETQYF. For the CDR3, the DNA is TGTGCCAGCTCACCAGAACTAGCGGGGACCCAAGAGACCCAGTACTTC.